Detailed here is one T cell receptor (beta chain). Sequencing of TCR beta, carried out with a high-throughput approach, was applied to CD8+ and CD4+ T cells from the blood. Controls were drawn from healthy donors and were matched for age and sex. This sample is part of a study of CD8 T cells in Susac syndrome. RNA was extracted with the RNeasy kit, and a quantity of roughly 0.5 to 1 ug was reverse transcribed using random hexamers. Each CDR3 protein gets one entry after TCRdb re-called the immunoSEQ multiplex PCR reads with MiXCR. The sample includes 180,000 or so distinct CDR3 sequences, 90% to 95% seen only once; the top ten take over 0.12%. The CDR3 sequence is 16 residues long. Trimming removed 3 bases at V and 6 bases at J, with 21 bases between.

This TCR was sampled from a human donor in good health. The J gene is TRBJ2-7, the V gene TRBV23-1; maybe TRBD2 (5 bases). TRBV23-1 is an ORF; its function is uncertain. Sequencing was done on a sample of CD4+ T cells from PBMCs. The CDR3 DNA is TGCGCCAGCAGTCACCTAAGCCGTCCGGGAAGAGGCGAGCAGTACTTC. This gives the protein CASSHLSRPGRGEQYF.